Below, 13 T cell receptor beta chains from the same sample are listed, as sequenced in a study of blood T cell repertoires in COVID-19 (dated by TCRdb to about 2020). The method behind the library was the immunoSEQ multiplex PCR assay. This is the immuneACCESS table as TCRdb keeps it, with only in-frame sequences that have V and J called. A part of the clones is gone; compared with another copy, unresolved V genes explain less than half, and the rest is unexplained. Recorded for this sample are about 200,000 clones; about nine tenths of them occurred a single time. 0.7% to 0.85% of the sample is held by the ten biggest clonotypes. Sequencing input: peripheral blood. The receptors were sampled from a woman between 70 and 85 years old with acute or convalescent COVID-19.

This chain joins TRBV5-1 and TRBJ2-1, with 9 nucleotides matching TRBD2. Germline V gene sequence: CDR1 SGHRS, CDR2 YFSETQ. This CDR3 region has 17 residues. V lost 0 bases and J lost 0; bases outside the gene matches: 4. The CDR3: CASSLDPSGNSYNEQFF. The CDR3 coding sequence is TGCGCCAGCAGCTTGGATCCTAGCGGGAACTCCTACAATGAGCAGTTCTTC. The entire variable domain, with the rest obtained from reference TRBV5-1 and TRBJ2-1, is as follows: KAGVTQTPRYLIKTRGQQVTLSCSPISGHRSVSWYQQTPGQGLQFLFEYFSETQRNKGNFPGRFSGRQFSNSRSEMNVSTLELGDSALYLCASSLDPSGNSYNEQFFGPGTRLTVL.

The CDR3 is CASSRTGGNTEAFF. In DNA form, the CDR3 reads TGTGCCAGCAGCCGAACAGGGGGTAACACTGAAGCTTTCTTT. The chain joins TRBV3-1 (or the pseudogene TRBV3-2) to TRBJ1-1; 8 nucleotides line up with TRBD1. Germline CDR1 is LGHDT and CDR2 is YNNKEL (reference sequence). With 4 bases clipped from V and 2 bases from J, the junction kept 3 bases outside the gene matches. CDR3 size: 14 residues.

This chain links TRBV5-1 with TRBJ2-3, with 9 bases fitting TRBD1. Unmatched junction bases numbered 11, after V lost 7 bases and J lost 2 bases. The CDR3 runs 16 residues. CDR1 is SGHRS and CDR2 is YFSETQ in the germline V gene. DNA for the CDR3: TGCGCCAGCTCAAGGGTAGGGACAGGGACCACAGATACGCAGTATTTT. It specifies CASSRVGTGTTDTQYF. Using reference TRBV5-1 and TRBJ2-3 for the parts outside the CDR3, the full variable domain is KAGVTQTPRYLIKTRGQQVTLSCSPISGHRSVSWYQQTPGQGLQFLFEYFSETQRNKGNFPGRFSGRQFSNSRSEMNVSTLELGDSALYLCASSRVGTGTTDTQYFGPGTRLTVL.

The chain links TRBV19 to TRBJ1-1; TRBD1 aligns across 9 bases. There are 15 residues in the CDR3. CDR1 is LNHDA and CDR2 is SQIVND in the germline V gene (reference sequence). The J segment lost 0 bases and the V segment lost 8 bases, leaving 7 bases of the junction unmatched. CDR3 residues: CASFRDRAMNTEAFF. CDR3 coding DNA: TGTGCCAGTTTTAGGGACAGGGCGATGAACACTGAAGCTTTCTTT.

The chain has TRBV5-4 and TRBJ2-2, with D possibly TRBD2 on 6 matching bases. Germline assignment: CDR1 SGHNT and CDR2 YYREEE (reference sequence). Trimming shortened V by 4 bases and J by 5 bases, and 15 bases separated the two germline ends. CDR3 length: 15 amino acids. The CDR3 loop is CASSPTTSPTGELFF. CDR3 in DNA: TGTGCCAGCAGCCCAACCACTAGCCCAACCGGGGAGCTGTTTTTT.

CDR3 sequence: CASSHTYRDGYTF. The CDR3 DNA sequence: TGTGCCAGCAGCCATACTTACAGGGACGGCTACACCTTC. V gene TRBV11-2 combines with J gene TRBJ1-2; weak D call: TRBD1 (6 bases). The CDR3 consists of 13 residues. Per germline, CDR1 SGHAT and CDR2 FQNNGV. V was shortened by 5 bases and J by 8 bases, with 15 bases between the two germline ends.

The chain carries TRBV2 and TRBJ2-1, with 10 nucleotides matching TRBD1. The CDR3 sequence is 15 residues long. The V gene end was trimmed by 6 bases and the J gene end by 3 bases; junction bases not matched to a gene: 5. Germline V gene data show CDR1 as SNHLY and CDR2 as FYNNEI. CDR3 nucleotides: TGTGCCAGCAGGGACAGGGGGACAAGCTACAATGAGCAGTTCTTC. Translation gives CASRDRGTSYNEQFF.

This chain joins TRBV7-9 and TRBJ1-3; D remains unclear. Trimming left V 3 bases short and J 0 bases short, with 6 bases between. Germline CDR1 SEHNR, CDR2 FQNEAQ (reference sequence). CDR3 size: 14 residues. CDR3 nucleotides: TGTGCCAGCAGCTTGGAGGCCTCTGGAAACACCATATATTTT. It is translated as CASSLEASGNTIYF.

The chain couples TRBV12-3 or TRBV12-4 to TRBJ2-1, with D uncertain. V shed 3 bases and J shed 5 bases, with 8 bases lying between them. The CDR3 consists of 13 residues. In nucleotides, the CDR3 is TGTGCCAGCAGTTTTCGGGTGGACAATGAGCAGTTCTTC. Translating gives CASSFRVDNEQFF.

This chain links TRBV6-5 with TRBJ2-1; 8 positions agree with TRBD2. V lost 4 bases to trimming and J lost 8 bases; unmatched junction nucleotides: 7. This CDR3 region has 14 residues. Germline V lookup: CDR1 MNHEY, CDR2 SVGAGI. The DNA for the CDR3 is TGTGCCAGCAGTTCCGGGACTAGTCGATATGAGCAGTTCTTC. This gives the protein CASSSGTSRYEQFF.

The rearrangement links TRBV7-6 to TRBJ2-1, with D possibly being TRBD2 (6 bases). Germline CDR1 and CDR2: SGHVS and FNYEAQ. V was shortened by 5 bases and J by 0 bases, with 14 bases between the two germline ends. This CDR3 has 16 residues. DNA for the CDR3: TGTGCCAGCAGCGTTGACGGGGGAGTCTCCTACAATGAGCAGTTCTTC. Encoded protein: CASSVDGGVSYNEQFF.

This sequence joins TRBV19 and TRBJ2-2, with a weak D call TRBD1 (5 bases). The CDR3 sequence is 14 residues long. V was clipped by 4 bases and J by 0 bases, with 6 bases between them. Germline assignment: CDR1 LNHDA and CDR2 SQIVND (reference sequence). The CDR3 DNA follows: TGTGCCAGTAGTACAGGGCCGAACACCGGGGAGCTGTTTTTT. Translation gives CASSTGPNTGELFF.

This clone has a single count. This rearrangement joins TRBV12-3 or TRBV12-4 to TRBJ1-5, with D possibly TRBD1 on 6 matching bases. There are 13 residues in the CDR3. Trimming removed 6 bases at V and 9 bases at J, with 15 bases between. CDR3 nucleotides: TGTGCCAGCAGCTCTTTAGGGGGGGGGCCCCAGCATTTT. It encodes CASSSLGGGPQHF.